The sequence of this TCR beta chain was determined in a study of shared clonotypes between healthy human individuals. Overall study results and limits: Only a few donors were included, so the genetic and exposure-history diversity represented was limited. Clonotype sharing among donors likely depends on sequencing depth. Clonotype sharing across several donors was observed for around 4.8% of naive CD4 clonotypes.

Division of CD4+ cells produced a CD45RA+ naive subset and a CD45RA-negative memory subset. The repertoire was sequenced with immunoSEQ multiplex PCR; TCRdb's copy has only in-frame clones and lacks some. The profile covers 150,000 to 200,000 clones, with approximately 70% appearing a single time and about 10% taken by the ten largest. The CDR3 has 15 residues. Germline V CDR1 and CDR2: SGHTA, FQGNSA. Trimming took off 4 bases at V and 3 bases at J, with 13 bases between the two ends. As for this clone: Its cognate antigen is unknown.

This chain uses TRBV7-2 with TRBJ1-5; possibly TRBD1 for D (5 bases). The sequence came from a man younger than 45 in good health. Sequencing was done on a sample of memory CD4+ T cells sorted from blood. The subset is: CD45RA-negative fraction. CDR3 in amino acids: CASSWQGGNNQPQHF. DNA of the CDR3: TGTGCCAGCAGCTGGCAGGGAGGCAACAATCAGCCCCAGCATTTT.